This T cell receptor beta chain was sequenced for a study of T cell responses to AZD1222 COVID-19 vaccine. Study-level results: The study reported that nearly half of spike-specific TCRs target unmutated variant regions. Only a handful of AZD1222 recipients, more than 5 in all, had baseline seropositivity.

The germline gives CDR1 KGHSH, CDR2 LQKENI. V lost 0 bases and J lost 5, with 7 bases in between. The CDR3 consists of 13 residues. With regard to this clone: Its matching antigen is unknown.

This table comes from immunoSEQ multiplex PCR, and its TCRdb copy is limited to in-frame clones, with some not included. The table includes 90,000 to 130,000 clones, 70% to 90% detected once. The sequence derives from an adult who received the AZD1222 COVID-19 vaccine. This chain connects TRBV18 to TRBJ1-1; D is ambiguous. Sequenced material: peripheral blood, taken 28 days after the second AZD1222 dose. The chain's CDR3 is CASSPPGITEAFF. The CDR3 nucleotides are TGTGCCAGCTCACCACCAGGGATAACTGAAGCTTTCTTT.